The entry below describes one T cell receptor beta chain. These data originate in a study of T cells after yellow fever vaccination. TCR cDNA, made by 5'RACE template switching, carried an added universal primer site and UMIs. MiXCR was run by TCRdb on the 5' RACE reads, yielding one entry per CDR3 protein. Of about 580,000 distinct CDR3 sequences in the sample, roughly a sixth are singletons; the top ten hold approximately 15%. CDR3 length: 16 amino acids. Germline CDR1 is SGHRS and CDR2 is YFSETQ. Trimming took 0 bases from V and 5 from J; bases not matched to a gene: 7. This specimen consisted of PBMCs, obtained 5 to 6 days after the first yellow fever vaccination. The sequence was obtained from a man younger than 35 who received the YFV17D yellow fever vaccine. The V gene is TRBV5-1, the J gene TRBJ2-5; 10 nucleotides match TRBD2. CDR3 region: CASSLEAGGPSETQYF. CDR3 coding DNA: TGCGCCAGCAGCTTGGAAGCGGGGGGGCCTTCGGAGACCCAGTACTTC.